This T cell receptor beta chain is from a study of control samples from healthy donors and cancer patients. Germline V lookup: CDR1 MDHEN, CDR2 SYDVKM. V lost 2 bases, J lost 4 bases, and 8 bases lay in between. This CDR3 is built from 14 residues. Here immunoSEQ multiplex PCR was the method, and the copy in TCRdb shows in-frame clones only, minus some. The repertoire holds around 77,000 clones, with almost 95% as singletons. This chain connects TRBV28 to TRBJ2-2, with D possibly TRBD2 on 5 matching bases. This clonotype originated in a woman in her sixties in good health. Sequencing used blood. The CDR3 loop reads CASSLEGGTGELFF. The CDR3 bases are TGTGCCAGCAGTTTAGAGGGCGGCACCGGGGAGCTGTTTTTT.